The T cell receptor beta chain under discussion was sequenced for a study of blood T cells in healthy people across ages (dated by TCRdb to between 2014 and 2017). As for the study more broadly: In model experiments, roughly one uniquely barcoded TCR beta cDNA molecule per two T cells was captured by template switching. Age-related changes in TCR beta repertoire diversity were measured in the study by deep sequencing normalized with unique cDNA molecular identifiers. The donors were divided into four age groups: young (average roughly 15 years), middle-aged (approximately 39), aged (about 60) and long-lived (82). Two additional independent replicas of 1 million unique cDNA reads from the same blood draw were analyzed for two donors (one aged 18 to 30 and one aged 80 or older). Paper-wide results and their limitations: Estimates of total diversity based on one million sequenced T cells were regarded as lower bounds and as underestimates. A strong correlation was found between observed TCR beta diversity and the percentage of naive T cells measured by flow cytometry. Compared with the aged group, the long-lived group had more naive CD4+ T cells, fewer expanded clones and increased TCR diversity, a pattern suggesting age selection. Because profiling used bulk unsorted PBMCs, naive and antigen-experienced compartments could not be compared conclusively. Because the CMV infection status of the donors was unknown, age-related changes in expanded clonotypes may potentially have been confounded. Observed TCR beta diversity per million T cells fell roughly linearly with age, and a significant reduction was already apparent by age around 40.

Points on this clonotype: Its antigen is not yet known. No much larger clone exists at a distance of one base, and base qualities are not known.

According to the germline V gene, CDR1 reads LGHNA and CDR2 reads YNFKEQ. The CDR3 has 18 amino acids, counting the end cysteine and phenylalanine. Of all the DNA, just the CDR3 is kept, 54 bases in frame from base 1. Systemically healthy Caucasian individuals from Russia, around 38 in total and aged roughly 6 to 100 years, were included as donors. Around 9.9 milliliters of peripheral blood were collected from each donor into EDTA-treated Vacutainer tubes. Ficoll-Paque density-gradient centrifugation was used to isolate PBMCs, with at least 6.5 million per sample. Total RNA, at least 6 micrograms per sample, was extracted from PBMCs with Trizol reagent. For every donor, flow cytometry on a PBMC aliquot measured the percentage of naive CD45RAhigh/CD27high T cells. Library construction relied on 5' RACE. The instrument was an Illumina HiSeq 2500. The second PCR ran for roughly 6 to 11 cycles and used a J-beta primer mix along with a sample-barcoded 5' primer. A template-switch 5' adaptor carrying 12 random nucleotides introduced a unique molecular identifier onto each TCR beta cDNA molecule. At least 2.5 million CDR3-containing paired-end reads were obtained from each sample. First-strand cDNA synthesis was performed from all RNA using the Mint cDNA synthesis kit, with priming by a TRBC-specific oligonucleotide. All cDNA was treated with uracil-DNA glycosylase and then went through a first 18-cycle PCR with the universal primers M1SS and BC2_uni_R. As for how the authors treated the data: Normalization of each sample was performed by random selection of 1 million high-quality reads, each carrying a distinct molecular identifier. Instead of being binned into consensus sequences, reads with shared molecular identifiers were discarded. MiTCR, run with a Q25 quality threshold and the strictest error-elimination algorithm, handled CDR3 identification, clonotype clustering and error correction. A nonparametric unseen species model with Euler transformation was used to estimate a lower bound on total TCR beta diversity. The raw public reads went through TCRdb reprocessing: fastp at Q25, MiXCR clone calling, in-frame beta chains kept. Every entry covers one CDR3 protein and lists the most common genes and DNA from its rows. These V and J calls originate from TCRdb's pipeline instead of the authors' own analysis. The sample table records under 700,000 distinct CDR3 sequences; less than 25% of these occur just once. In total, the top ten clones hold 8.7% of the sample.

This same sample was also taken into another study, of T cells of mothers and their children. The second investigation adds: Donors were nine systemically healthy Caucasian individuals: three mothers and their six children. cDNA synthesis used all of the extracted RNA, with around 1.4 ug of RNA in each 15 ul reaction. Sample barcodes and 2-4 random nucleotides were added via the M1S primer in the second PCR. More than 8.5 million TCR beta CDR3 reads were obtained from each mother, and about 3 million reads were obtained from each child. In both related and unrelated pairs, thymic selection shapes the output of TCR recombination in a similar way, with inherited differences having only a minor effect. Normalized repertoire overlap was always slightly but never significantly higher in related than unrelated mother-child pairs. With a sensitivity of about 100 clones per million clonotypes, no persistent microchimeric T cell clones were detected. To look for features that set related mother-child pairs apart from unrelated individuals, the researchers ran deep NGS to compare the TCR beta repertoires of mothers and children. Mothers averaged approximately 40 +/- 4 years of age and children averaged around 11 +/- 4 years. After adapters were ligated using NEBNext reagents, the libraries underwent 100+100 nt paired-end sequencing on an Illumina HiSeq 2000. To avoid cross-contamination, the mother libraries and the child libraries were prepared a month apart and sequenced in separate runs. Between roughly 500,000 and 2,300,000 distinct TCR beta clonotypes were identified per donor. Naive TCR beta clonotypes were estimated from low-frequency clonotypes matched to each donor's FACS-determined naive share, without sorting.

This clonotype was obtained from a boy between 10 and 17 years old in good health. The sequenced material came from blood. The chain employs TRBV4-2 and TRBJ2-1; TRBD2 agrees with 7 junctional bases. The DNA matches TRBJ2-7 better at its end, which makes the J call doubtful. Here the CDR3 is given as CASSQGLAEGPLSYEQYF. Read as DNA, the sequence is TGTGCCAGCAGCCAAGGGCTAGCGGAGGGCCCCCTATCCTACGAGCAGTACTTC.